This T cell receptor beta chain originates from a study of CD8 T cells in Susac syndrome. Study conclusions and caveats: Only a relatively small number of individuals were included in the TCR sequencing and HLA analysis.

Reverse transcription used roughly 0.5 to 1 ug RNA and random hexamers. The CDR3 of TCR beta was amplified by immunoSEQ multiplex PCR across 54 Vbeta and 13 Jbeta. TCRdb reprocessed the immunoSEQ multiplex PCR reads via MiXCR and lists one record per CDR3 protein. Among around 170,000 distinct CDR3 sequences listed, 85% to 95% were seen once. J gave up 1 base and V 4 bases, and 13 bases lay outside the gene matches. This CDR3 has 18 amino acids. In germline, CDR1 is SGHDT, CDR2 YYEEEE. As concerns this clonotype: No antigen is known for it.

This chain uses TRBV5-6 with TRBJ2-1; TRBD2 matches 8 bases. Source material: CD8+ T cells from PBMCs. This clonotype was sampled from a human donor with multiple sclerosis. The CDR3 coding sequence is TGTGCCAGCAGCCCCCGGTTAGCGGGGTTTTTTTCCTACAATGAGCAGTTCTTC. Amino acids: CASSPRLAGFFSYNEQFF.